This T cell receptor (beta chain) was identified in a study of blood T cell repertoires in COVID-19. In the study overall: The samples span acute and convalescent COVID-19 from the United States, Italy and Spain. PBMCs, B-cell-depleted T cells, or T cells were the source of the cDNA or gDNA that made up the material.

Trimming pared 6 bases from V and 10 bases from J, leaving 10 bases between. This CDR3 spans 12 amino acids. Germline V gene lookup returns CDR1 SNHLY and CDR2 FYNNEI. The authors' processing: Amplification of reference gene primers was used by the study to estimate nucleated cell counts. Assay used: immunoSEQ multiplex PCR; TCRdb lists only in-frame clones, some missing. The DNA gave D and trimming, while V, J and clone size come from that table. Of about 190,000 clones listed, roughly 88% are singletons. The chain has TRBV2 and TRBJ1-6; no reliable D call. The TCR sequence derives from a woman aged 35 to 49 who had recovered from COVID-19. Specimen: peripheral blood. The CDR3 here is CASRPVGSPLHF. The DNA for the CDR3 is TGTGCCAGCAGGCCCGTCGGGTCACCCCTCCACTTT.